The clone carrying this T cell receptor (beta chain) was seen once. Sequencing was performed with immunoSEQ multiplex PCR; in TCRdb, only in-frame clones are kept and a portion is missing. Of approximately 310,000 clones listed, roughly 89% were seen once; the top ten hold about 5%. These data are taken from a study of blood T cell repertoires in COVID-19. About the research overall: Some COVID-19 samples were acute and others convalescent; all came from the United States, Italy and Spain.

Membership in each cohort depended on participant-reported clinical history. The TCR was taken from a man in his 60s who had recovered from COVID-19. The sequencing sample was made of PBMCs or T cells enriched from blood (not recorded which).

This chain's CDR3 is CASSLRGRATYEQYF. CDR3 in DNA: TGTGCCAGCAGTTTACGTGGCAGGGCCACCTACGAGCAGTACTTC. J is TRBJ2-7 and V is TRBV27, with D perhaps TRBD1 (5 bases). Germline V lookup: CDR1 MNHEY, CDR2 SMNVEV (reference sequence). This CDR3 is 15 amino acids long. Trimming took 2 bases from V and 2 from J, leaving 13 bases between them.